This TCR beta chain was sequenced during a study of blood T cell repertoires in COVID-19. This clone came up once. The CDR3 runs to 17 residues. Germline lookup yields CDR1 LGHDT and CDR2 YNNKEL (reference sequence). The V end lost 0 bases, the J end lost 1 base, and 15 bases lay between the germline ends. Data came from immunoSEQ multiplex PCR; TCRdb stores just in-frame clones and leaves some out. The sample lists 65,000 to 70,000 clones, about 90% seen once, with 15% to 20% in the top ten. The receptor was isolated from a man aged 40-50 years with COVID-19, enrolled during active disease. The sequenced material came from peripheral blood. This rearrangement joins TRBV3-1 (or the pseudogene TRBV3-2) to TRBJ1-2, with D possibly matching TRBD1 (6 bases). The CDR3 region is CASSQDIGVGGNYGYTF. CDR3 DNA sequence: TGTGCCAGCAGCCAAGATATAGGAGTAGGGGGTAACTATGGCTACACCTTC.